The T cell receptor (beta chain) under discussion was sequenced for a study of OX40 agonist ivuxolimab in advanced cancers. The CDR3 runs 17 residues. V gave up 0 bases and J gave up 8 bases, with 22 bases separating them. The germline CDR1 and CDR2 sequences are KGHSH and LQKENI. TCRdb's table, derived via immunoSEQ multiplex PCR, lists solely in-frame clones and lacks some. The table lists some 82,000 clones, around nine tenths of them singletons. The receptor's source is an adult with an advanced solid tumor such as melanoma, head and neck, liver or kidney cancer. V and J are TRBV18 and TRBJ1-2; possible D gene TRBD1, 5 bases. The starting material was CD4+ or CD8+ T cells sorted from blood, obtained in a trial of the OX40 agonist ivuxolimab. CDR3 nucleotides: TGTGCCAGCTCACCACCAAGGGGTGGCAGCGTGCTTCAGGGCTACACCTTC. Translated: CASSPPRGGSVLQGYTF.